The 29 T cell receptor beta chains presented below share a single source sample, sequenced in a study of OX40 agonist ivuxolimab in advanced cancers. The method was immunoSEQ multiplex PCR; TCRdb's version includes in-frame clones alone and lacks a portion of them. Here the sample spans about 52,000 clones, approximately 86% being singletons. The sample was CD4+ or CD8+ T cells sorted from blood, taken in a trial of the OX40 agonist ivuxolimab. The receptor source for this set is an adult with an advanced solid tumor such as melanoma, head and neck, liver or kidney cancer.

The chain recombines TRBV6-5 with TRBJ2-5; 7 bases line up with TRBD1. The CDR3 contains 13 residues. The trim removed 6 bases at V and 5 bases at J, leaving 6 bases unmatched. Germline-derived CDR1 and CDR2 are MNHEY and SVGAGI. CDR3 coding DNA: TGTGCCAGCAGAGTTCAGGGGGAGGAGACCCAGTACTTC. Translated, it gives CASRVQGEETQYF.

The CDR3 DNA reads as TGCGCCAGCAGCTTGGCGGCCGGAGGGTGGACTGAAGCTTTCTTT. This encodes CASSLAAGGWTEAFF. The gene calls are TRBV5-1 and TRBJ1-1, with D unclear. CDR1 and CDR2 (germline): SGHRS, YFSETQ. This CDR3 has 15 amino acids. Trimming removed 0 bases at V and 5 bases at J, with 14 bases between.

J is TRBJ1-2 and V is TRBV4-3; no firm D call. V was pared by 0 bases and J by 4 bases, with 6 bases between. From germline, CDR1 is LGHNA and CDR2 YSLEER. This CDR3 has 13 amino acids. In DNA form, the CDR3 reads TGCGCCAGCAGCCAAGAGGGAGGCTATGGCTACACCTTC. Its protein product is CASSQEGGYGYTF.

V is TRBV7-6 and J is TRBJ1-4; possible D gene TRBD1, 5 bases. CDR1 and CDR2 from the germline V gene are SGHVS and FNYEAQ. The CDR3 covers 14 residues. The V end was cut by 1 base, the J end by 6 bases, with 9 bases between. DNA of the CDR3: TGTGCCAGCAGCTTAGAGGGGTTCGATGAAAAACTGTTTTTT. It yields the protein CASSLEGFDEKLFF.

This chain connects TRBV7-9 to TRBJ2-5, with D possibly being TRBD1 (5 bases). V was trimmed by 3 bases and J by 0 bases, leaving 8 bases between them. CDR1 and CDR2 (germline): SEHNR, FQNEAQ (reference sequence). The CDR3 is 14 amino acids. The CDR3 loop is CASSFTGYQETQYF. DNA of the CDR3: TGTGCCAGCAGCTTTACAGGTTACCAAGAGACCCAGTACTTC.

The chain couples TRBV30 to TRBJ2-1; 7 positions match TRBD2. CDR3 length: 17 amino acids. The V and J ends lost 3 bases and 0 bases, in that order; junction bases with no gene match: 11. Germline CDR1 reads GTSNPN; CDR2 reads SVGIG (reference sequence). The CDR3 DNA is TGTGCCTGGAGAAGGGAGGGTATTCAAATCTCCTACAATGAGCAGTTCTTC. Its translation: CAWRREGIQISYNEQFF.

The chain employs TRBV7-9 and TRBJ2-7; D gene unclear. The CDR3 runs to 13 residues. V was clipped by 4 bases and J by 3 bases, with 10 bases between them. Per the germline V gene, CDR1 is SEHNR and CDR2 is FQNEAQ (reference sequence). This CDR3 reads CASSSLEHYEQYF. The CDR3 DNA follows: TGTGCCAGCAGCTCCTTAGAGCACTACGAGCAGTACTTC.

The CDR3 DNA is TGTGCCAGCAGTGCGAGACAGGTATCTGGGGCCAACGTCCTGACTTTC. Translation gives CASSARQVSGANVLTF. This chain connects TRBV2 to TRBJ2-6, with D perhaps TRBD1 (6 bases). The CDR3 totals 16 residues. Trimming removed 4 bases at V and 1 base at J, with 11 bases between. The germline V gene encodes CDR1 SNHLY and CDR2 FYNNEI.

The chain employs TRBV6-1 and TRBJ1-2, with D unresolved. The germline gives CDR1 MNHNS, CDR2 SASEGT. The V end was cut by 1 base, the J end by 2 bases, with 8 bases between. The CDR3 is 14 amino acids. CDR3: CASSEEEINYGYTF. The CDR3 DNA follows: TGTGCCAGCAGTGAAGAAGAGATCAACTATGGCTACACCTTC.

This clone was seen a single time. The chain uses TRBV5-5 and TRBJ1-1, with D perhaps matching TRBD1 (6 bases). V was trimmed by 0 bases and J by 5 bases, leaving 11 bases between them. The CDR3 length is 14 residues. CDR1 SGHKS and CDR2 YYEKEE come from the germline V gene (reference sequence). CDR3 in amino acids: CASSLGGGLTEAFF. The CDR3 region has the DNA TGTGCCAGCAGCTTGGGCGGGGGGCTTACTGAAGCTTTCTTT.

The gene calls are TRBV19 and TRBJ1-2; 12 positions match TRBD1. The germline V gene encodes CDR1 LNHDA and CDR2 SQIVND (reference sequence). The CDR3 totals 16 residues. V lost 5 bases and J lost 7; bases outside the gene matches: 11. The CDR3 DNA reads as TGTGCCAGTAGTCGGGGACAGGGGGCGGTTGGAAGTGGCTACACCTTC. It translates to CASSRGQGAVGSGYTF.

This rearrangement joins TRBV16 to TRBJ1-5; D may be TRBD1 (6 bases). The CDR3 extends over 15 amino acids. Germline CDR1 reads KGHSY; CDR2 reads FQNENV. Trimming left V 1 base short and J 6 bases short, with 13 bases between. The CDR3 nucleotides are TGTGCCAGCAGCCAATGGAATACAGGGAGTCAGCCCCAGCATTTT. Amino acid sequence: CASSQWNTGSQPQHF.

About this clone itself: Other DNA sequences within the sample encode an identical CDR3. This chain links TRBV11-2 with TRBJ1-1; D is possibly TRBD1 (5 bases). The CDR3 length is 11 residues. Germline V gives CDR1 SGHAT, CDR2 FQNNGV. V was clipped by 1 base and J by 8 bases, with 5 bases between them. The CDR3 DNA follows: TGTGCCAGCAGCTTAGGGGGGGAAGCTTTCTTT. Translating gives CASSLGGEAFF.

A few counts support this clone. The rearrangement joins TRBV27 to TRBJ1-1; D not resolved. This CDR3 contains 12 residues. Trimming pared 6 bases from V and 0 bases from J, leaving 5 bases between. The V gene's germline CDR1 is MNHEY and CDR2 SMNVEV (reference sequence). In DNA, the CDR3 is TGTGCCAGCAGGGGGATGAACACTGAAGCTTTCTTT. Translating gives CASRGMNTEAFF.

This rearrangement joins TRBV7-8 to TRBJ1-2; tentatively, D is TRBD1 (6 bases). CDR1 and CDR2 (germline): SGHVS, FQNEAQ. V was trimmed by 2 bases and J by 4 bases, leaving 17 bases between them. The CDR3 length is 16 residues. In DNA form, the CDR3 reads TGTGCCAGCAGCTTATACACAGGGAAAGAGGTCTATGGCTACACCTTC. This encodes CASSLYTGKEVYGYTF.

J is TRBJ1-1 and V is TRBV30; D is possibly TRBD1 (5 bases). CDR1 is GTSNPN, CDR2 SVGIG, per germline (reference sequence). V was trimmed by 4 bases and J by 3 bases, leaving 12 bases between them. The length of the CDR3 is 13 residues. Here the CDR3 reads CAWIPLGDTEAFF. The DNA for the CDR3 is TGTGCCTGGATTCCGCTAGGGGACACTGAAGCTTTCTTT.

The CDR3 protein is CASSLMGNPPDTQYF. Here the CDR3 DNA reads TGTGCCAGCAGCTTGATGGGGAACCCTCCAGATACGCAGTATTTT. J is TRBJ2-3 and V is TRBV11-2; no clear D. Trimming removed 3 bases from V and 4 bases from J, with 14 bases in between. Per germline, CDR1 SGHAT and CDR2 FQNNGV. The CDR3 spans 15 residues.

The chain uses TRBV9 and TRBJ1-5, with a weak D call TRBD1 (6 bases). Per germline, CDR1 SGDLS and CDR2 YYNGEE. V was shortened by 3 bases and J by 3 bases, with 13 bases between the two germline ends. CDR3 length: 15 residues. This chain's CDR3 is CASSALDSPNQPQHF. The CDR3 DNA follows: TGTGCCAGCAGCGCTCTGGACAGTCCCAATCAGCCCCAGCATTTT.

The J gene is TRBJ1-4, the V gene TRBV5-6; 7 bases agree with TRBD1. Germline CDR1 and CDR2: SGHDT and YYEEEE. The trim removed 1 base at V and 7 bases at J, leaving 7 bases unmatched. CDR3 length: 15 amino acids. As DNA, the CDR3 is TGTGCCAGCAGCTTGCCACAGGGGCGAGGTGAAAAACTGTTTTTT. Translation gives CASSLPQGRGEKLFF.

The chain carries TRBV7-9 and TRBJ2-1; no firm D call. Trimming took off 5 bases at V and 4 bases at J, with 9 bases between the two ends. The CDR3 totals 13 residues. The germline V gene has CDR1 SEHNR and CDR2 FQNEAQ (reference sequence). The CDR3, as DNA: TGTGCCAGCAGCCTGATCGAGTACAATGAGCAGTTCTTC. This sequence encodes CASSLIEYNEQFF.

The rearrangement uses TRBV27 and TRBJ2-5; TRBD1 matches at 7 bases. Germline assignment: CDR1 MNHEY and CDR2 SMNVEV (reference sequence). J gave up 4 bases and V 4 bases, and 6 bases lay outside the gene matches. The CDR3 is 14 amino acids. The CDR3 DNA reads TGTGCCAGCAGTTGGACAGGTGGGGTAGAGACCCAGTACTTC. Protein: CASSWTGGVETQYF.

The J gene is TRBJ1-2, the V gene TRBV19; D ambiguous. Deletions cut 3 bases from V and 2 bases from J, with 7 bases between. Germline lookup yields CDR1 LNHDA and CDR2 SQIVND (reference sequence). The CDR3 covers 13 residues. This CDR3 is CASSINANYGYTF. CDR3 DNA sequence: TGTGCCAGTAGTATTAATGCGAACTATGGCTACACCTTC.

The chain uses TRBV29-1 and TRBJ2-7; perhaps TRBD2 as D (7 bases). The CDR3 spans 15 residues. The V gene's germline CDR1 is SQVTM and CDR2 ANQGSEA. The ends were cut back, 3 bases at V and 0 bases at J, with 15 bases in the middle. CDR3 DNA sequence: TGCAGCGTTGAGGAGGAGGGGGGGAGCTCCTACGAGCAGTACTTC. Translating gives CSVEEEGGSSYEQYF.

In DNA form, the CDR3 reads TGTGCCAGCAGTGCCGGTAGCACTGAAGCTTTCTTT. As protein: CASSAGSTEAFF. V usage is TRBV6-5 and J usage is TRBJ1-1; D not resolved. V was shortened by 5 bases and J by 4 bases, with 8 bases between the two germline ends. Germline V gives CDR1 MNHEY, CDR2 SVGAGI. The CDR3 runs 12 residues.

A remark on this clone: This CDR3 is also generated by other DNA sequences in the sample. The rearrangement joins TRBV5-6 to TRBJ2-7; D unresolved. V lost 1 base to trimming and J lost 2 bases, with 10 bases between them. Germline V gives CDR1 SGHDT, CDR2 YYEEEE. CDR3 length: 14 residues. The CDR3 sequence: CASSLLGIAYEQYF. CDR3 nucleotide sequence: TGTGCCAGCAGCTTGTTGGGGATTGCCTACGAGCAGTACTTC.

The rearrangement uses TRBV19 and TRBJ2-7, with TRBD2 matching over 9 bases. This CDR3 has 13 residues. V was pared by 3 bases and J by 6 bases, with 3 bases of the junction left unmatched. Germline loops: CDR1 LNHDA, CDR2 SQIVND (reference sequence). CDR3 amino acids: CASSMREGREQYF. The CDR3 coding sequence is TGTGCCAGTAGTATGCGGGAGGGCCGCGAGCAGTACTTC.

The chain employs TRBV28 and TRBJ1-6; D is ambiguous. V was clipped by 6 bases and J by 7 bases, with 13 bases between them. CDR1 MDHEN and CDR2 SYDVKM come from the germline V gene. The length of the CDR3 is 14 residues. The CDR3 nucleotides are TGTGCCAGCAGGCCGGGTCCGGGGAATTCACCCCTCCACTTT. This gives the protein CASRPGPGNSPLHF.

The chain uses TRBV4-1 and TRBJ2-7; D is uncertain. Germline CDR1 reads MGHRA; CDR2 reads YSYEKL. V dropped 3 bases and J dropped 2 bases, with 8 bases sitting between them. The CDR3 loop spans 13 amino acids. As DNA, the CDR3 is TGCGCCAGCAGCCAGGAATTAACCTACGAGCAGTACTTC. This encodes CASSQELTYEQYF.

V usage is TRBV10-2 and J usage is TRBJ2-7; D gene ambiguous. V gave up 3 bases and J gave up 2 bases, with 14 bases separating them. Per the germline V gene, CDR1 is WSHSY and CDR2 is SAAADI. This CDR3 contains 15 residues. CDR3 in DNA: TGCGCCAGCAGTGAACACCAAGGTATCACCTACGAGCAGTACTTC. It is translated as CASSEHQGITYEQYF.